The T cell receptor beta chain under discussion was sequenced for a study of blood T cell repertoires in COVID-19. Study background: Sites in the United States, Italy and Spain provided acute and convalescent COVID-19 samples. PBMCs, B-cell-depleted T cells, or T cells provided the cDNA or gDNA that made up the material.

Per the study methods: Quantification of nucleated cells was approximated via reference gene primer amplification. Clones were read by immunoSEQ multiplex PCR, and TCRdb kept only the in-frame ones, dropping some. The V and J calls and clone size are taken from that table; D and trimming were inferred from the DNA. The repertoire includes 100,000 to 140,000 clones, around 88% of them detected once, and roughly 6.6% sits in the top ten. The TCR was taken from a man aged 45 to 65 with active or convalescent COVID-19. The sequenced sample consisted of peripheral blood.

The CDR3 DNA reads as TGCAGCGTAAGGGGGGGCAGCGTGCTCTACAATGAGCAGTTCTTC. It specifies CSVRGGSVLYNEQFF. The genes are TRBV29-1 and TRBJ2-1; D might be TRBD2 (7 bases). The CDR3 has 15 residues. The V end lost 6 bases, the J end lost 3 bases, and 18 bases lay between the germline ends. Germline CDR1 reads SQVTM; CDR2 reads ANQGSEA.